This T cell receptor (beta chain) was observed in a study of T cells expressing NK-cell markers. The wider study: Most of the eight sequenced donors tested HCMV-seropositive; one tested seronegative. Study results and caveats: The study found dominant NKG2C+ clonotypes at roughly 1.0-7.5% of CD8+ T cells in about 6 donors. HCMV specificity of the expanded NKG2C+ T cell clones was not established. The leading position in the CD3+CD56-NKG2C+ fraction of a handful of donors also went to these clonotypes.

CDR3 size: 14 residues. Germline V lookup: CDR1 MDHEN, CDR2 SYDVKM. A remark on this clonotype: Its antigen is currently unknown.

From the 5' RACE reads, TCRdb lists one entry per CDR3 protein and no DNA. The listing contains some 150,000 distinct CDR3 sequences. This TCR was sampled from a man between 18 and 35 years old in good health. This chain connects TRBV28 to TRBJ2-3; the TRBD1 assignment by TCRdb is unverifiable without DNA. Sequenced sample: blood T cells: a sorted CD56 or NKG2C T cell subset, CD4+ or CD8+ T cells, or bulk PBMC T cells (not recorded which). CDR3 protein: CASSSAGGLDTQYF.